Here is one T cell receptor beta chain with its context. This entry belongs to a study of shared clonotypes between healthy human individuals. Terminally differentiated effector memory CD45RA+ cells were excluded by CCR7 positive selection of CD45RO-negative cells. Sequenced by immunoSEQ multiplex PCR; TCRdb stores in-frame clones only, minus some. The top ten clones hold 0.3% of a sample with under 600,000 clones, 95% to 98% of them seen once. Germline assignment: CDR1 SNHLY and CDR2 FYNNEI. The CDR3 runs to 19 residues. V dropped 4 bases and J dropped 7 bases, with 26 bases sitting between them. The origin of this receptor is a man younger than 45 in good health. The J gene is TRBJ2-6, the V gene TRBV2; D is perhaps TRBD2 (6 bases). The sequenced sample was naive CD8+ T cells sorted from blood. The DNA for the CDR3 is TGTGCCAGCAGTGGGGATTTAAAGGAGGGCCTGATTTTAGCCAACGTCCTGACTTTC. Protein sequence: CASSGDLKEGLILANVLTF.